The rows below give T cell receptor beta chains drawn from one sample of a study of human T cells and chemical hapten exposure. TCRdb redid the calling of the RACE reads with MiXCR, one entry per CDR3 protein. The sample lists approximately 100,000 distinct CDR3 sequences, 8% to 10% seen once, with more than 3% in the top ten. Sequencing was performed on whole blood, taken in connection with sensitization to the hapten diphenylcyclopropenone (DPC). Receptors were obtained from a woman aged 40 to 49 with alopecia areata. Some clones in this sample may be carry-over from other donors' samples. Both conserved end residues are trimmed from each CDR3. Fields, in order: CDR3 protein, V gene.

ASKTSGNYGQY,TRBV6-1
ASSSPTGGGVQF,TRBV6-6
ASSAHPDRRETQY,TRBV10-1
SAQWRGSTGELF,TRBV20-1
AISTGTGKGYGYT,TRBV10-3
ASGHNEQF,TRBV9
ASSFGGSTEAF,TRBV27
SAFSLTGGSPLH,TRBV20-1
ASSLPGRNTEAF,TRBV28
ASSDRLGTAIPSSYNEQF,TRBV6-4
ASSYNVGYGYT,TRBV6-5
ASSDRALTDTQY,TRBV2
ASSFTGTASGNTIY,TRBV5-1
ARSPIPGQGRVEQY,TRBV9
ASSAGGETDTQY,TRBV6-4
ASSQGVGRAQETQY,TRBV4-3
SVTPTDTQY,TRBV29-1
ASSQARGEGGYEQY,TRBV4-2
SAVGTGEGYT,TRBV20-1
ASSHPLRGDEQF,TRBV3-1
ASSLGDLAGSTDTQY,TRBV5-1
ASSRAGEVTSPLH,TRBV6-2/TRBV6-3
ASSLAGDQPQH,TRBV5-1
ASSLDLPLTDTQY,TRBV5-4
ASSLVGTGKMYEQY,TRBV7-2
SATTRTAPDT,TRBV29-1
ASSLQTSYEQY,TRBV11-2
ASSEGLAERWY,TRBV6-6
ASSPARAGQY,TRBV6-2/TRBV6-3
ASSLPANYGYT,TRBV5-1
ASSLGDRGSEQY,TRBV5-1
ASSVDGGAHTDTQY,TRBV9
ATSDRGSREVDTQY,TRBV24-1
ATSSMGEQF,TRBV15
SVKGPRETEAF,TRBV29-1
ASSVGADTQY,TRBV9
ASSLVGTGNRNEQY,TRBV7-2
ASSLAGRASDTQY,TRBV7-9
SASFYEQY,TRBV20-1
ASSPLQASTEAF,TRBV27
ASSLGLAGADEQF,TRBV5-6
ASSQDWASDVLT,TRBV3-1
ATSRQRGGHEGKQF,TRBV15
ASSYNPTGSYEQY,TRBV6-2/TRBV6-3
ASRDLWNSNNEQF,TRBV2
ASSFTLSGANVLT,TRBV6-2/TRBV6-3
ASSQEWRNTEAF,TRBV3-1
ASRVGTEAF,TRBV6-6
ASSLAAGNYGYT,TRBV7-9